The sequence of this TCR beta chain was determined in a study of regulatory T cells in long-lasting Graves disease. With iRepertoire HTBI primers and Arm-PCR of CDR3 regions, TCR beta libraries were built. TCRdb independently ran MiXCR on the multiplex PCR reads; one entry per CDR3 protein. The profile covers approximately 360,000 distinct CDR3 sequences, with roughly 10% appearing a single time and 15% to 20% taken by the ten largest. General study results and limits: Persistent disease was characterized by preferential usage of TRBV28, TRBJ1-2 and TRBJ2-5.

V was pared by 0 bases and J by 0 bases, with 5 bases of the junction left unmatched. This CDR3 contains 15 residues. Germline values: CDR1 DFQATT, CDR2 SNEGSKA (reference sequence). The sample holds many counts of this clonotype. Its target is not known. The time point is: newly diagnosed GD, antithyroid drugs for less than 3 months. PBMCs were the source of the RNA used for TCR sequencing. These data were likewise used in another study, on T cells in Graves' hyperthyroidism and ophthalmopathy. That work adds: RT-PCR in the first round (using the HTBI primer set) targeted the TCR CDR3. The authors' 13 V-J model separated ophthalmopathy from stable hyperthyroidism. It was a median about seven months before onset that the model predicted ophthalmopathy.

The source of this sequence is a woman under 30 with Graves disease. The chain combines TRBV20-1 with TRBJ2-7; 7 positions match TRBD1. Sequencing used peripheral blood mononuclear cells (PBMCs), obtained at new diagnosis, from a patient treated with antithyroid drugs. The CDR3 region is CSARDLDRDSYEQYF. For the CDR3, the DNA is TGCAGTGCTAGAGACCTTGACAGGGACTCCTACGAGCAGTACTTC.